This record covers a single T cell receptor beta chain. The data originate from a study of OX40 agonist ivuxolimab in advanced cancers. The overall study: Treatment received earlier with anti-PD-1, anti-PD-L1 or anti-CTLA-4 agents was allowed, and over 35% had some.

Profiled with immunoSEQ multiplex PCR; TCRdb holds only in-frame clones, not every one. The table has about 48,000 clones, 85% seen once; the top ten hold more than 8.5%. CDR3 size: 15 residues. Trimming shortened V by 3 bases and J by 4 bases, and 16 bases separated the two germline ends. Looked up from germline, CDR1 is SGDLS and CDR2 is YYNGEE. The sample in question was CD4+ or CD8+ T cells sorted from blood, obtained in a trial of the OX40 agonist ivuxolimab. The sequence was collected from an adult with an advanced solid tumor such as melanoma, head and neck, liver or kidney cancer. This chain joins TRBV9 and TRBJ2-5; tentative D call: TRBD2 (6 bases). CDR3 region: CASSGRDGGGETQYF. For the CDR3, the DNA is TGTGCCAGCAGCGGCCGGGACGGGGGAGGAGAGACCCAGTACTTC.